Described below is a single T cell receptor (beta chain) sequence and its context. Its matching antigen is unknown. The source of the sample is a study of cytomegalovirus exposure and HLA in healthy donors. Overall study results and limits: When a later analysis was performed, an Asian-associated ancestry cluster reportedly had fewer N-insertions than the roughly 700-donor mean.

The PCR ran on 60 Vbeta and 13 Jbeta primers. The data were produced by immunoSEQ multiplex PCR, yet TCRdb's version contains in-frame clones alone and is incomplete. The sample includes fewer than 130,000 clones, roughly 85% of them seen just once. V dropped 1 base and J dropped 3 bases, with 7 bases sitting between them. The CDR3 runs to 13 residues. Germline loops: CDR1 GTSNPN, CDR2 SVGIG (reference sequence). This sequence originates from a woman aged 40 to 50 in good health and CMV-seronegative. The specimen sequenced was PBMCs. The rearrangement links TRBV30 to TRBJ1-5; D ambiguous. The CDR3: CAWSAGFNQPQHF. The DNA of the CDR3 is TGTGCCTGGAGTGCAGGATTCAATCAGCCCCAGCATTTT.